Listed here are 20 T cell receptor beta chains from one sample, sequenced in a study of cytomegalovirus exposure and HLA in healthy donors. A multiplex PCR was run with 60 Vbeta primers and 13 Jbeta primers. Measured with immunoSEQ multiplex PCR; TCRdb has only the in-frame clones, and not every one. The table lists more than 110,000 clones, 70% to 85% of them singletons, with about 1.5% in the top ten. Sample: PBMCs. Receptors were obtained from a man under 40 in good health and CMV-seropositive.

The CDR3 nucleotides are TGTGCCAGCAGTTACTCGGGTACACGGGGAAACATTCAGTACTTC. This gives the protein CASSYSGTRGNIQYF. The rearrangement joins TRBV6-5 to TRBJ2-4; a weak D match, TRBD2 (5 bases). V gave up 0 bases and J gave up 6 bases, with 12 bases separating them. CDR1 and CDR2 from the germline V gene are MNHEY and SVGAGI. CDR3 length equals 15 residues.

This clone was found once. This chain uses TRBV20-1 with TRBJ2-3; no reliable D call. CDR1 and CDR2 (germline): DFQATT, SNEGSKA (reference sequence). CDR3 length equals 11 residues. V was pared by 3 bases and J by 5 bases, with 6 bases between. In DNA, the CDR3 is TGCAGTGCTAGTCCGGGAGATACGCAGTATTTT. It codes for CSASPGDTQYF.

The chain recombines TRBV5-1 with TRBJ2-1; possibly TRBD2 for D (6 bases). CDR1 is SGHRS, CDR2 YFSETQ, per germline. This CDR3 contains 14 residues. V was clipped by 6 bases and J by 6 bases, with 16 bases between them. Here the CDR3 DNA reads TGCGCCAGCATCCCGGGGGAGGAACTCAATGAGCAGTTCTTC. Translated, it gives CASIPGEELNEQFF.

The chain recombines TRBV4-1 with TRBJ2-3; the match to TRBD2 covers 9 bases. In germline, CDR1 is MGHRA, CDR2 YSYEKL. J lost 3 bases, V lost 1 base, and 2 bases had no gene match. The CDR3 has 15 amino acids. The CDR3 bases are TGCGCCAGCAGCCAAGGTGCGGGGGGGACAGATACGCAGTATTTT. As protein: CASSQGAGGTDTQYF.

The chain uses TRBV18 and TRBJ2-3; weak D call: TRBD2 (7 bases). The CDR3 extends over 16 amino acids. Trimming cost V 3 bases and J 6 bases, with 19 bases left between them. Germline loops: CDR1 KGHSH, CDR2 LQKENI. CDR3 nucleotides: TGTGCCAGCTCACCCCGCGAGGGGGGGCGGTCGGATACGCAGTATTTT. Encoded protein: CASSPREGGRSDTQYF.

The chain carries TRBV5-1 and TRBJ1-6; TRBD1 might be the D (5 bases). Trimming shortened V by 3 bases and J by 9 bases, and 19 bases separated the two germline ends. Per the germline V gene, CDR1 is SGHRS and CDR2 is YFSETQ. This CDR3 region has 16 residues. In DNA form, the CDR3 reads TGCGCCAGCAGCTCCCGGGACTCACTTGCCCCTTCACCCCTCCACTTT. Protein: CASSSRDSLAPSPLHF.

In its sample, this clone was seen once. The V and J genes are TRBV7-8 and TRBJ1-5; TRBD1 aligns across 7 bases. The CDR3 extends over 15 amino acids. Trimming took 5 bases from V and 0 from J; bases not matched to a gene: 4. CDR1 is SGHVS, CDR2 FQNEAQ, per germline. The CDR3 is CASSRDSLSNQPQHF. For the CDR3, the DNA is TGTGCCAGCAGCCGGGACAGCCTTAGCAATCAGCCCCAGCATTTT.

V is TRBV11-3 and J is TRBJ2-5; 10 nucleotides align to TRBD2. There are 15 residues in the CDR3. V shed 5 bases and J 1 base; nucleotides not matched to a gene: 4. Germline CDR1 SGHNT, CDR2 YENEEA. The CDR3 sequence: CASSRGLAVQETQYF. The CDR3, as DNA: TGTGCCAGCAGCCGAGGACTAGCGGTCCAAGAGACCCAGTACTTC.

This clone was seen only once. The V gene is TRBV27, the J gene TRBJ2-1; 7 bases align to TRBD2. The V gene end was trimmed by 6 bases and the J gene end by 7 bases; junction bases not matched to a gene: 0. Germline V CDR1 and CDR2: MNHEY, SMNVEV (reference sequence). The CDR3 totals 11 residues. Here the CDR3 DNA reads TGTGCCAGCAGCGGGGGGAATGAGCAGTTCTTC. Translating gives CASSGGNEQFF.

This clone has more than one count but fewer than ten. This chain uses TRBV19 with TRBJ1-5; possible D gene TRBD1, 5 bases. Germline V lookup: CDR1 LNHDA, CDR2 SQIVND (reference sequence). The V and J ends lost 7 bases and 0 bases respectively, with 19 bases between them. CDR3 length: 17 residues. Here the CDR3 DNA reads TGTGCCAGTAAAAGGGGCAGGGTGGTTTATAGCAATCAGCCCCAGCATTTT. Its protein product is CASKRGRVVYSNQPQHF.

V usage is TRBV7-6 and J usage is TRBJ1-6, with 8 bases lining up with TRBD1. Germline-derived CDR1 and CDR2 are SGHVS and FNYEAQ. V trimming: 1 base; J trimming: 9 bases; junction bases outside the gene matches: 14. The CDR3 sequence is 18 residues long. CDR3 protein: CASSLGRAGGGISSPLHF. The CDR3 region has the DNA TGTGCCAGCAGCTTAGGCAGGGCAGGGGGCGGAATAAGTTCACCCCTCCACTTT.

The chain couples TRBV15 to TRBJ2-3; the match to TRBD2 covers 12 bases. The CDR3 runs 18 residues. V was pared by 0 bases and J by 4 bases, with 8 bases of the junction left unmatched. Germline V gene lookup returns CDR1 LNHNV and CDR2 YYDKDF (reference sequence). CDR3 loop: CATSRDLAGGLLADTQYF. The DNA for the CDR3 is TGTGCCACCAGCAGAGACCTAGCGGGAGGGCTCCTCGCAGATACGCAGTATTTT.

V is TRBV5-4 and J is TRBJ2-2; maybe TRBD2 (6 bases). Trimming removed 4 bases at V and 5 bases at J, with 12 bases between. Germline CDR1 SGHNT, CDR2 YYREEE (reference sequence). This CDR3 has 14 amino acids. Here the CDR3 DNA reads TGTGCCAGCAGCCCAGCCGGGAGAACCGGGGAGCTGTTTTTT. It encodes CASSPAGRTGELFF. Full variable domain (rest looked up from reference TRBV5-4 and TRBJ2-2): ETGVTQSPTHLIKTRGQQVTLRCSSQSGHNTVSWYQQALGQGPQFIFQYYREEENGRGNFPPRFSGLQFPNYSSELNVNALELDDSALYLCASSPAGRTGELFFGEGSRLTVL.

The genes are TRBV6-1 and TRBJ1-4; the D is unclear. CDR3 size: 14 residues. Germline V gene data show CDR1 as MNHNS and CDR2 as SASEGT. V gave up 2 bases and J gave up 8 bases, with 12 bases separating them. Written as DNA, the CDR3 is TGTGCCAGCAGTGAAATGTCCAGTGCCGAAAAACTGTTTTTT. This translates into CASSEMSSAEKLFF.

This rearrangement joins TRBV5-4 to TRBJ2-5; the match to TRBD1 covers 12 bases. The germline gives CDR1 SGHNT, CDR2 YYREEE (reference sequence). V was pared by 4 bases and J by 7 bases, with 11 bases of the junction left unmatched. There are 16 residues in the CDR3. This CDR3 reads CASSGPGQGAQGTQYF. In nucleotides, the CDR3 is TGTGCCAGCAGCGGCCCGGGACAGGGGGCCCAGGGGACCCAGTACTTC.

This chain's CDR3 is CASSLDSNSPLHF. Written as DNA, the CDR3 is TGTGCCAGCAGTCTGGACAGTAATTCACCCCTCCACTTT. The chain has TRBV6-5 and TRBJ1-6, with D possibly TRBD1 on 6 matching bases. V dropped 5 bases and J dropped 6 bases, with 8 bases sitting between them. Per the germline V gene, CDR1 is MNHEY and CDR2 is SVGAGI. The CDR3 has 13 amino acids.

The chain couples TRBV19 to TRBJ1-4, with TRBD1 identical over 11 bases. V dropped 9 bases and J dropped 8; count of bases not matched to a gene: 14. This CDR3 is built from 16 residues. Germline CDR1 reads LNHDA; CDR2 reads SQIVND (reference sequence). CDR3 protein: CASAVYGTGGREKLFF. The CDR3 bases are TGTGCCAGCGCCGTATACGGGACAGGGGGAAGAGAAAAACTGTTTTTT.

The V gene is TRBV6-5, the J gene TRBJ2-7, with 9 bases matching TRBD1. Germline trimming cut 6 bases from V and 3 bases from J; bases unmatched to any gene: 6. Germline assignment: CDR1 MNHEY and CDR2 SVGAGI. This CDR3 is 14 amino acids long. CDR3 in amino acids: CASRFDRGNYEQYF. DNA for the CDR3: TGTGCCAGCAGATTCGACAGGGGGAACTACGAGCAGTACTTC.

This clone was seen only a few times. The chain couples TRBV30 to TRBJ1-2; no clear D gene. The CDR3 spans 11 residues. Per germline, CDR1 GTSNPN and CDR2 SVGIG (reference sequence). V shed 2 bases and J shed 6 bases, with 7 bases lying between them. CDR3 loop: CAWSMRDGYTF. The CDR3 bases are TGTGCCTGGAGTATGAGGGATGGCTACACCTTC.

This chain uses TRBV15 with TRBJ2-3; maybe TRBD2 (5 bases). The V gene's germline CDR1 is LNHNV and CDR2 YYDKDF (reference sequence). The CDR3 covers 14 residues. Trimming left V 0 bases short and J 6 bases short, with 10 bases between. The CDR3 reads CATSRDRDGDTQYF. In nucleotides, the CDR3 is TGTGCCACCAGCAGAGATCGGGATGGGGATACGCAGTATTTT. Full variable domain (remainder filled in from reference TRBV15 and TRBJ2-3): DAMVIQNPRYQVTQFGKPVTLSCSQTLNHNVMYWYQQKSSQAPKLLFHYYDKDFNNEADTPDNFQSRRPNTSFCFLDIRSPGLGDTAMYLCATSRDRDGDTQYFGPGTRLTVL.